Shown below are 27 T cell receptor beta chains from a single sample sequenced in a study of blood T cell repertoires in COVID-19. The protocol was immunoSEQ multiplex PCR, while the TCRdb copy is restricted to in-frame clones and leaves out a portion. This table has tens of thousands of clones, roughly 82% appearing once. The sample taken for sequencing was peripheral blood. These receptor sequences come from an elderly woman with active or convalescent COVID-19.

CDR3 in amino acids: CSVGQVGNTIYF. CDR3 coding DNA: TGCAGCGTCGGACAAGTTGGAAACACCATATATTTT. The rearrangement links TRBV29-1 to TRBJ1-3; D is perhaps TRBD1 (5 bases). Trimming took off 6 bases at V and 3 bases at J, with 9 bases between the two ends. Germline CDR1 SQVTM, CDR2 ANQGSEA. This CDR3 contains 12 residues.

The chain is built from TRBV6-5 and TRBJ2-2; possibly TRBD1 for D (6 bases). Trimming took 5 bases from V and 7 from J, leaving 14 bases between them. The CDR3 extends over 14 amino acids. Per the germline V gene, CDR1 is MNHEY and CDR2 is SVGAGI. The CDR3 spells CASSTQGGGGELFF. The DNA for the CDR3 is TGTGCCAGCAGTACACAGGGTGGGGGCGGGGAGCTGTTTTTT.

The J gene is TRBJ2-7, the V gene TRBV4-1; weak D call: TRBD2 (5 bases). Looked up from germline, CDR1 is MGHRA and CDR2 is YSYEKL. The V gene lost 4 bases and the J gene lost 2 bases, with 18 bases spanning the gap. The CDR3 loop spans 16 amino acids. The DNA for the CDR3 is TGCGCCAGCAGCCGTCTCGGTACGGGGTACCCCTACGAGCAGTACTTC. It yields the protein CASSRLGTGYPYEQYF.

The chain couples TRBV7-2 to TRBJ2-1; 9 positions match TRBD1. The V gene's germline CDR1 is SGHTA and CDR2 FQGNSA. The CDR3 totals 17 residues. The junction had 4 bases not matched to a gene; V was cut back by 1 base and J by 0 bases. CDR3: CASSLGRQGDSYNEQFF. For the CDR3, the DNA is TGTGCCAGCAGCTTAGGTCGACAGGGGGACTCCTACAATGAGCAGTTCTTC.

The DNA for the CDR3 is TGTGCCAGCAGCCAGACAGGGCCAGGGGTGGAGACCCAGTACTTC. Translation gives CASSQTGPGVETQYF. The V and J genes are TRBV5-6 and TRBJ2-5, with 7 bases lining up with TRBD1. The trim removed 4 bases at V and 5 bases at J, leaving 11 bases unmatched. CDR1 is SGHDT and CDR2 is YYEEEE in the germline V gene. CDR3 length: 15 residues.

This clone appeared once. The genes are TRBV7-9 and TRBJ2-4; D might be TRBD2 (5 bases). The CDR3 extends over 15 amino acids. The germline CDR1 and CDR2 sequences are SEHNR and FQNEAQ (reference sequence). The V gene lost 5 bases and the J gene lost 0 bases, with 11 bases spanning the gap. The CDR3: CASSPPSGAKNIQYF. The CDR3 DNA reads as TGTGCCAGCAGCCCCCCCAGCGGAGCCAAAAACATTCAGTACTTC.

The chain employs TRBV15 and TRBJ1-6; 7 bases are a match to TRBD1. V dropped 0 bases and J dropped 7; count of bases not matched to a gene: 6. CDR3 length: 16 amino acids. The V gene's germline CDR1 is LNHNV and CDR2 YYDKDF (reference sequence). The CDR3, as DNA: TGTGCCACCAGCAGAGATAGACAGGGATTAAATTCACCCCTCCACTTT. It codes for CATSRDRQGLNSPLHF.

This clone occurred a few times. This chain connects TRBV11-2 to TRBJ1-1, with 7 nucleotides matching TRBD1. The V gene end was trimmed by 5 bases and the J gene end by 7 bases; junction bases not matched to a gene: 7. The CDR3 runs to 13 residues. Germline CDR1 reads SGHAT; CDR2 reads FQNNGV. The CDR3 nucleotides are TGTGCCAGCAGCCCATCGAGGGACAGTGAAGCTTTCTTT. This encodes CASSPSRDSEAFF.

In regard to this clone: Other DNA variants within this sample encode the same CDR3. This chain links TRBV4-3 with TRBJ2-7; a possible D gene is TRBD1 (6 bases). The V end was cut by 0 bases, the J end by 3 bases, with 9 bases between. In germline, CDR1 is LGHNA, CDR2 YSLEER. The CDR3 is 14 amino acids. CDR3 DNA: TGCGCCAGCAGCCAAGATCTCAGGGGCTACGAGCAGTACTTC. Translation: CASSQDLRGYEQYF.

This clone was counted between two and nine times. The J gene is TRBJ2-1, the V gene TRBV19; no firm D call. This CDR3 has 14 amino acids. Germline V gene sequence: CDR1 LNHDA, CDR2 SQIVND (reference sequence). The germline V and J ends were trimmed by 1 base and 1 base, with 5 bases remaining between them. The CDR3: CASSIGASYNEQFF. The CDR3, as DNA: TGTGCCAGTAGTATAGGGGCGTCCTACAATGAGCAGTTCTTC.

The CDR3 region is CASSPRRGSRELFF. The CDR3 DNA sequence: TGTGCCAGCAGCCCGAGACGGGGAAGCCGGGAGCTGTTTTTT. The V gene is TRBV11-3, the J gene TRBJ2-2; D is perhaps TRBD2 (5 bases). Trimming stripped 5 bases from V and 9 bases from J, with 16 bases between. CDR3 length: 14 amino acids. Germline V gives CDR1 SGHNT, CDR2 YENEEA.

The J gene is TRBJ1-5, the V gene TRBV6-5; 7 bases align to TRBD1. Germline CDR1 and CDR2: MNHEY and SVGAGI. Trimming removed 7 bases from V and 1 base from J; junction bases left unmatched: 7. CDR3 length: 15 amino acids. The CDR3 DNA is TGTGCCAGCATGAGGGGGCAGGGGAGCAATCAGCCCCAGCATTTT. Its protein product is CASMRGQGSNQPQHF.

This chain uses TRBV19 with TRBJ2-5; TRBD2 matches 8 bases. With V trimmed by 1 base and J by 1 base, 8 bases remained unmatched. The CDR3 covers 17 residues. CDR1 LNHDA and CDR2 SQIVND come from the germline V gene (reference sequence). CDR3 loop: CASSIVFGGGSQETQYF. The CDR3 nucleotides read TGTGCCAGTAGTATAGTTTTTGGCGGGGGGTCCCAAGAGACCCAGTACTTC.

This sequence joins TRBV19 and TRBJ1-1, with 8 bases that match TRBD1. The CDR3 consists of 14 residues. Germline loops: CDR1 LNHDA, CDR2 SQIVND (reference sequence). The ends lost 3 bases at V and 3 bases at J; junction bases unmatched: 3. The chain's CDR3 is CASSIQGADTEAFF. The CDR3 DNA sequence: TGTGCCAGTAGTATCCAGGGGGCGGACACTGAAGCTTTCTTT. Looking up the rest from reference TRBV19 and TRBJ1-1 gives the full variable domain: DGGITQSPKYLFRKEGQNVTLSCEQNLNHDAMYWYRQDPGQGLRLIYYSQIVNDFQKGDIAEGYSVSREKKESFPLTVTSAQKNPTAFYLCASSIQGADTEAFFGQGTRLTVV.

A word on this clone: One end of the junction is discordant with germline, which a read error may explain. The CDR3 DNA follows: TGTGCCAGCTCACCCAATCCCACTAGCGGGGGAAACAATAAGCAGTTCTTC. Amino acids: CASSPNPTSGGNNKQFF. The chain carries TRBV18 and TRBJ2-1; 11 bases line up with TRBD2. The germline V gene encodes CDR1 KGHSH and CDR2 LQKENI. CDR3 size: 17 residues.

J is TRBJ1-2 and V is TRBV7-2; the D gene is possibly TRBD1 (5 bases). From germline, CDR1 is SGHTA and CDR2 FQGNSA. With 1 base removed from V and 8 bases from J, the gap between germline ends came to 14 bases. CDR3 size: 14 residues. The CDR3 region has the DNA TGTGCCAGCAGCTTAGGGGGCAGGGCCCGGGGCTACACCTTC. Translating it yields CASSLGGRARGYTF.

This chain uses TRBV5-4 with TRBJ2-1, with D perhaps matching TRBD1 (5 bases). The V end lost 0 bases, the J end lost 5 bases, and 9 bases lay between the germline ends. Per the germline V gene, CDR1 is SGHNT and CDR2 is YYREEE (reference sequence). This CDR3 is built from 14 residues. The CDR3: CASSLGGRDNEQFF. The DNA of the CDR3 is TGTGCCAGCAGCTTGGGGGGCAGGGACAATGAGCAGTTCTTC.

This chain joins TRBV29-1 and TRBJ1-1; possible D gene TRBD1, 6 bases. CDR3 length equals 14 residues. Trimming left V 5 bases short and J 5 bases short, with 18 bases between. CDR1 is SQVTM and CDR2 is ANQGSEA in the germline V gene. The CDR3, as DNA: TGCAGCGTTTCTCAGGGGTCCCTGAGGACTGAAGCTTTCTTT. Protein product: CSVSQGSLRTEAFF.

The V and J genes are TRBV7-8 and TRBJ1-3; a possible D gene is TRBD1 (5 bases). Germline CDR1 SGHVS, CDR2 FQNEAQ. With 5 bases removed from V and 0 bases from J, the gap between germline ends came to 14 bases. The CDR3 runs 16 residues. CDR3 in amino acids: CASSLSRVISGNTIYF. CDR3 nucleotide sequence: TGTGCCAGCAGCCTCAGCAGGGTAATCTCTGGAAACACCATATATTTT.

This clone came up once. V and J are TRBV30 and TRBJ1-2; TRBD1 matches 8 bases. This CDR3 is built from 13 residues. The germline V gene has CDR1 GTSNPN and CDR2 SVGIG (reference sequence). Trimming removed 0 bases from V and 9 bases from J; junction bases left unmatched: 6. The CDR3 nucleotides read TGTGCCTGGAGTGTCCAGGGGGCATCAAGCTACACCTTC. Protein: CAWSVQGASSYTF.

Written as DNA, the CDR3 is TGTGCCAGCAGCGTAGGTGCCAGGGGCCCCGACGAGCAGTACTTC. As protein: CASSVGARGPDEQYF. This rearrangement joins TRBV9 to TRBJ2-7; weak D call: TRBD1 (6 bases). This CDR3 has 15 residues. Germline V gene lookup returns CDR1 SGDLS and CDR2 YYNGEE. The V end was cut by 0 bases, the J end by 5 bases, with 15 bases between.

V is TRBV7-2 and J is TRBJ2-5; D may be TRBD1 (5 bases). The germline V gene has CDR1 SGHTA and CDR2 FQGNSA. CDR3 length: 13 amino acids. Trimming cost V 3 bases and J 5 bases, with 10 bases left between them. The chain's CDR3 is CASSFSRDETQYF. The CDR3 DNA reads TGTGCCAGCAGCTTTAGCAGGGATGAGACCCAGTACTTC.

The chain combines TRBV6-5 with TRBJ2-1; 8 bases align to TRBD1. The CDR3 is 15 amino acids. Germline V gene data show CDR1 as MNHEY and CDR2 as SVGAGI. The V gene end was trimmed by 7 bases and the J gene end by 3 bases; junction bases not matched to a gene: 8. The CDR3: CASTFSGQDYNEQFF. In nucleotides, the CDR3 is TGTGCCAGCACCTTTTCGGGACAGGACTACAATGAGCAGTTCTTC.

V and J are TRBV15 and TRBJ2-7, with 9 nucleotides matching TRBD1. V trimming: 2 bases; J trimming: 0 bases; junction bases outside the gene matches: 5. Germline CDR1 LNHNV, CDR2 YYDKDF (reference sequence). The CDR3 length is 16 residues. CDR3 DNA sequence: TGTGCCACCAGCAGAAAACAGGGGGCTAGCTCCTACGAGCAGTACTTC. Protein sequence: CATSRKQGASSYEQYF.

The genes are TRBV11-2 and TRBJ1-5, with 7 bases identical to TRBD1. V gave up 6 bases and J gave up 6 bases; unmatched junction bases: 8. There are 14 residues in the CDR3. The germline V gene encodes CDR1 SGHAT and CDR2 FQNNGV. CDR3 DNA sequence: TGTGCCAGCAGTCGTACAGGGGTGAGTCAGCCCCAGCATTTT. This codes for CASSRTGVSQPQHF.

This clone was observed a few times. CDR3 DNA: TGTGCCAGCAGCCAAGATCTAAGCGGGGGGTTTGGCAATGAGCAGTTCTTC. Its translation: CASSQDLSGGFGNEQFF. The V call is TRBV3-1 (or the pseudogene TRBV3-2), the J call TRBJ2-1, with TRBD2 matching over 9 bases. This CDR3 contains 17 residues. Germline V gene data show CDR1 as LGHDT and CDR2 as YNNKEL (reference sequence). The V gene end was trimmed by 0 bases and the J gene end by 6 bases; junction bases not matched to a gene: 9.

The V call is TRBV7-9, the J call TRBJ1-2, with D possibly TRBD1 on 5 matching bases. The CDR3 spans 12 residues. Between the trimmed V and J ends, which lost 4 bases and 4 bases, there was a span of 7 bases. CDR1 is SEHNR and CDR2 is FQNEAQ in the germline V gene (reference sequence). The DNA of the CDR3 is TGTGCCAGCAGCTCCGGGGGCTATGGCTACACCTTC. Translation gives CASSSGGYGYTF.